The present T cell receptor beta chain was sequenced within a study of T cell repertoires in cytomegalovirus infection (dated 2019 in TCRdb). Describing the broader study: Donor HLA type was relevant to the analysis, as public TCR beta signatures indicated carriage of CMV infection together with the matching HLA type.

Here is what the overall study found, with its caveats: Cumulative frequency of public TCR beta family members discriminated carriers of CMV infection plus the relevant HLA type in this cohort and an independent roughly 350-donor cohort. In the ex vivo response, HLA-C-restricted CMV-specific TCR beta clonotypes were dominant, and in two of eight donors the single most frequent clonotype came from this HLA-C-restricted group.

A few counts support this clonotype. Its antigen has not been determined. It has no much larger one-base neighbor in the sample; base qualities were not kept. The listed sequencing device is Illumina HiSeq 1500. TCRdb trimmed public reads at Q25 via fastp, called clones via MiXCR and kept in-frame beta chains. Each record represents a unique CDR3 protein, reported with the most common genes and DNA among its rows. The sample table contains roughly 180,000 distinct CDR3 sequences; only one count was recorded for about a sixth of them. The ten largest clonotypes hold about 23% of the sample. This receptor was identified in a human donor in good health (CMV status not recorded). Some clones in this sample may be carry-over from other donors' samples. The specimen sequenced was CD8+ T cells from PBMCs.

The DNA sequence is as follows: TGTGCCAGCAGCTTAGCGTTGACTAGCGCTCCCTACGAGCAGTACTTC. It translates to CASSLALTSAPYEQYF. The chain was built from TRBV7-8 and TRBJ2-7; 8 middle bases align to TRBD2. Including cysteine and phenylalanine, the CDR3 has 16 amino acids. The entry retains the CDR3 DNA only, 48 bases that are in frame from base 1. CDR1 is given as SGHVS and CDR2 as FQNEAQ, both from the germline V gene. The germline V end is reduced by 0 bases and the J end by 2 bases; junction bases left unmatched: 6.